This TCR beta chain was sequenced during a study of blood T cell repertoires in COVID-19. Study in general: Sources were T cells, B-cell-depleted T cells, or PBMCs; the material itself was cDNA or gDNA.

Original processing notes: It was from reference gene primer amplification that nucleated cell counts were estimated. TCRdb's copy holds only in-frame clones and misses some; the assay was immunoSEQ multiplex PCR. That table gives V, J and clone size, and the DNA gave D and trimming. The table lists about 270,000 clones, less than 90% of them singletons. This CDR3 region has 15 residues. Germline CDR1 and CDR2: LNHDA and SQIVND (reference sequence). Trimming cost V 1 base and J 0 bases, with 9 bases left between them. Participants were aged roughly 18 to 89 years from roughly 26 US areas. Participants' own reports of clinical history determined their cohort assignment.

The sequencing sample was made of PBMCs or T cells enriched from blood (not recorded which). The chain recombines TRBV19 with TRBJ1-2, with D perhaps TRBD1 (5 bases). This sequence originates from a woman aged 50 to 60 who had recovered from COVID-19. The CDR3 nucleotides read TGTGCCAGTAGTATAGGCGGGACGGCTAACTATGGCTACACCTTC. Translating it yields CASSIGGTANYGYTF.